A single sample gave rise to the 19 T cell receptor beta chains below, sequenced in a study of post-analysis software for immune sequencing data (dated by TCRdb to the mid-2010s). What this sample's time point label stands for: second blood draw from one MS patient after hematopoietic stem cell transplantation. Library preparation employed PCR. Sequencing was carried out with an Illumina HiSeq 2500. Unique molecular identifiers were incorporated into TCR beta cDNA libraries to reduce PCR and sequencing biases. TCRdb itself trimmed the public reads at Q25 with fastp, ran MiXCR and retained productive beta chains. Every CDR3 protein is listed once, alongside the most common genes and DNA of its rows. The sample table records under 200,000 distinct CDR3 sequences; around 36% of these occur just once. The leading ten clones occupy roughly 28% of the sample. This sample comprised blood, obtained after autologous hematopoietic stem cell transplantation. The receptors stem from a girl aged 10-17 years with multiple sclerosis. Donor details come from another sample of the same person, matched by shared clones.

This chain links TRBV5-6 with TRBJ1-1; possible D gene TRBD1, 6 bases. Germline V gene lookup returns CDR1 SGHDT and CDR2 YYEEEE. This CDR3 region has 14 residues. Trimming stripped 3 bases from V and 0 bases from J, with 9 bases between. CDR3: CASSYQGLNTEAFF. In DNA, the CDR3 is TGTGCCAGCAGCTATCAGGGGCTGAACACTGAAGCTTTCTTT.

This clonotype was counted a few times. This chain joins TRBV25-1 and TRBJ2-3; maybe TRBD1 (5 bases). Per the germline V gene, CDR1 is MGHDK and CDR2 is SYGVNS. V was pared by 1 base and J by 0 bases, with 8 bases between. The CDR3 extends over 15 amino acids. The DNA of the CDR3 is TGTGCCAGCAGTGAATGGGGCGGAAGCACAGATACGCAGTATTTT. Amino acids: CASSEWGGSTDTQYF. Full variable domain (outside the CDR3, taken from reference TRBV25-1 and TRBJ2-3): EADIYQTPRYLVIGTGKKITLECSQTMGHDKMYWYQQDPGMELHLIHYSYGVNSTEKGDLSSESTVSRIRTEHFPLTLESARPSHTSQYLCASSEWGGSTDTQYFGPGTRLTVL.

DNA of the CDR3: TGTGCCAGCAGCTCCCCGGTTAGCGGGGATTCCTACGAGCAGTACTTC. This codes for CASSSPVSGDSYEQYF. The V call is TRBV7-9, the J call TRBJ2-7, with TRBD2 matching over 8 bases. Losses at the gene ends were 4 bases for V and 1 base for J; bases not matched to a gene: 9. Germline V lookup: CDR1 SEHNR, CDR2 FQNEAQ (reference sequence). The length of the CDR3 is 16 residues.

This clonotype was seen repeatedly, ten times or more. This chain connects TRBV4-3 to TRBJ1-5, with D unclear. Germline values: CDR1 LGHNA, CDR2 YSLEER. V shed 0 bases and J shed 1 base, with 7 bases lying between them. The CDR3 covers 15 residues. The CDR3 nucleotides read TGCGCCAGCAGCCAAGAACTGGGGAGCAATCAGCCCCAGCATTTT. This translates into CASSQELGSNQPQHF.

The V gene is TRBV2, the J gene TRBJ1-2; TRBD1 is a possible D gene (6 bases). Germline-derived CDR1 and CDR2 are SNHLY and FYNNEI. Trimming removed 3 bases at V and 4 bases at J, with 12 bases between. There are 14 residues in the CDR3. The CDR3 sequence: CASSDLGGGYGYTF. For the CDR3, the DNA is TGTGCCAGCAGTGATTTAGGGGGGGGCTATGGCTACACCTTC.

This clonotype has more than one count but fewer than ten. The V gene is TRBV6-2 or TRBV6-3, the J gene TRBJ2-3, with D tentatively TRBD2 (5 bases). This CDR3 has 15 amino acids. CDR1 is MNHEY and CDR2 is SVGEGT in the germline V gene. With 2 bases removed from V and 4 bases from J, the gap between germline ends came to 13 bases. The CDR3 nucleotides are TGTGCCAGCAGTTACACCCCGGGATGGGCAGATACGCAGTATTTT. Translating it yields CASSYTPGWADTQYF.

This clonotype was observed a few times. The chain uses TRBV28 and TRBJ2-7, with D perhaps TRBD2 (5 bases). The V end was cut by 6 bases, the J end by 9 bases, with 18 bases between. Germline loops: CDR1 MDHEN, CDR2 SYDVKM. The CDR3 sequence is 13 residues long. Here the CDR3 reads CASSVGALRGQYF. The CDR3 bases are TGTGCCAGCAGCGTGGGTGCCCTACGGGGGCAGTACTTC.

The V and J genes are TRBV5-1 and TRBJ1-2; D is uncertain. The V gene's germline CDR1 is SGHRS and CDR2 YFSETQ. The CDR3 runs to 14 residues. Trimming left V 3 bases short and J 4 bases short, with 13 bases between. In nucleotides, the CDR3 is TGCGCCAGCAGCTGGGAGTCGTGGAGCTATGGCTACACCTTC. Protein: CASSWESWSYGYTF.

The genes are TRBV28 and TRBJ2-5; no definite D call. The J call is doubtful: the DNA matches TRBJ2-7 better. The CDR3 runs to 12 residues. Germline V gene lookup returns CDR1 MDHEN and CDR2 SYDVKM. The CDR3 sequence: CASSPGPDEQYF. The CDR3 DNA reads as TGTGCCAGCAGTCCGGGCCCCGACGAGCAGTACTTC.

The chain employs TRBV12-3 or TRBV12-4 and TRBJ2-3; 12 bases match TRBD2. V lost 5 bases and J lost 3; bases outside the gene matches: 6. This CDR3 contains 16 residues. CDR3 nucleotides: TGTGCCAGCAGTACGGGACTAGCGGGTCGAACAGATACGCAGTATTTT. Encoded protein: CASSTGLAGRTDTQYF.

The rearrangement joins TRBV20-1 to TRBJ2-7; 7 positions match TRBD1. Germline CDR1 reads DFQATT; CDR2 reads SNEGSKA (reference sequence). CDR3 length: 14 amino acids. With V trimmed by 0 bases and J by 2 bases, 4 bases remained unmatched. CDR3 DNA: TGCAGTGCTAGAGACCCGACAGGGACCTACGAGCAGTACTTC. As protein: CSARDPTGTYEQYF.

This clonotype came up a few times. The chain couples TRBV29-1 to TRBJ2-7; D not resolved. Germline-derived CDR1 and CDR2 are SQVTM and ANQGSEA. The CDR3 is 13 amino acids. V was pared by 4 bases and J by 0 bases, with 10 bases between. This CDR3 is CSVVWLGSYEQYF. The CDR3 DNA is TGCAGCGTTGTTTGGCTCGGCTCCTACGAGCAGTACTTC.

This clonotype was counted only a few times. V and J are TRBV6-2 or TRBV6-3 and TRBJ2-5; TRBD2 matches 7 bases. This CDR3 has 13 amino acids. Germline V CDR1 and CDR2: MNHEY, SVGEGT. V dropped 6 bases and J dropped 1; count of bases not matched to a gene: 2. This chain's CDR3 is CASRGTTQETQYF. The CDR3 DNA follows: TGTGCCAGCAGGGGGACTACCCAAGAGACCCAGTACTTC.

This clonotype was seen at least ten times. The chain combines TRBV5-8 with TRBJ2-7, with 9 nucleotides matching TRBD1. This CDR3 is 14 amino acids long. With V trimmed by 6 bases and J by 5 bases, 9 bases remained unmatched. Per the germline V gene, CDR1 is SGHTS and CDR2 is YDEGEE. DNA of the CDR3: TGTGCCAGCATTATCGGACAGGGGTACCACGAGCAGTACTTC. This encodes CASIIGQGYHEQYF. Full variable domain (rest looked up from reference TRBV5-8 and TRBJ2-7): EAGVTQSPTHLIKTRGQQATLRCSPISGHTSVYWYQQALGLGLQFLLWYDEGEERNRGNFPPRFSGRQFPNYSSELNVNALELEDSALYLCASIIGQGYHEQYFGPGTRLTVT.

The chain joins TRBV28 to TRBJ1-1; D is possibly TRBD1 (6 bases). The V end lost 4 bases, the J end lost 1 base, and 10 bases lay between the germline ends. Germline CDR1 and CDR2: MDHEN and SYDVKM. The CDR3 has 14 amino acids. This CDR3 is CASSYRVTNTEAFF. The DNA for the CDR3 is TGTGCCAGCAGTTACAGGGTAACGAACACTGAAGCTTTCTTT.

The J gene is TRBJ2-7, the V gene TRBV19, with D perhaps TRBD2 (6 bases). V lost 9 bases and J lost 2, with 20 bases in between. CDR3 size: 15 residues. Germline V CDR1 and CDR2: LNHDA, SQIVND (reference sequence). The CDR3 region is CASGAGGSGAYEQYF. CDR3 nucleotide sequence: TGTGCCAGCGGGGCCGGGGGTAGCGGAGCCTACGAGCAGTACTTC.

Points on this clonotype: Germline is not matched at one junction end, which may reflect a read error. This rearrangement joins TRBV20-1 to TRBJ2-5; D possibly uses TRBD1 or TRBD2 (5 bases each). The CDR3 has 15 amino acids. The V gene's germline CDR1 is DFQATT and CDR2 SNEGSKA (reference sequence). In DNA, the CDR3 is TGCAGTGCTGGAGAGCTACGGGACCCTCCTGTGACCCAGTACTTC. As protein: CSAGELRDPPVTQYF.

This clonotype has a handful of counts. This sequence joins TRBV28 and TRBJ1-5; 8 bases are a match to TRBD1. In germline, CDR1 is MDHEN, CDR2 SYDVKM. V lost 10 bases, J lost 5 bases, and 16 bases stayed unmatched. The length of the CDR3 is 16 residues. The CDR3 sequence: CATRQGRWGVHQPQHF. Written as DNA, the CDR3 is TGTGCCACTAGACAGGGGAGATGGGGCGTACATCAGCCCCAGCATTTT.

The chain uses TRBV29-1 and TRBJ1-2; the D is unclear. This CDR3 is 13 amino acids long. V gave up 6 bases and J gave up 0 bases, with 11 bases separating them. CDR1 is SQVTM, CDR2 ANQGSEA, per germline. CDR3 DNA: TGCAGCGTCGAGAAGGGCACTAACTATGGCTACACCTTC. Amino acid sequence: CSVEKGTNYGYTF.